Listed below are T cell receptor beta chains from one sample, sequenced in a study of technical replicates of blood from several donors. Sequencing used immunoSEQ multiplex PCR; TCRdb keeps in-frame clones, though not all of them. The repertoire has fewer than 80,000 clones, 80% to 90% of them found once; the top ten carry approximately 5%. Specimen: PBMCs. The receptors were sampled from a human donor in good health. Some clones in this sample may be carry-over from other donors' samples. Both conserved end residues are part of each CDR3. Fields, in order: clone size, D gene, V gene, J gene, CDR3 length, CDR3 DNA, CDR3 protein. D genes are given only for firm matches. Expanded clones are given a class, and other clones once, few, many or no size at all.

.	TRBD1	TRBV12-5	TRBJ2-4	15	TGTGCTAGTGGAGAGGGGGCAGGGGCCAAAAACATTCAGTACTTC	CASGEGAGAKNIQYF
.	.	TRBV27	TRBJ2-6	17	TGTGCCAGCAGTTCCGCAGGGGCCCTCTGGGGGGCCAACGTCCTGACTTTC	CASSSAGALWGANVLTF
.	TRBD1	TRBV5-6	TRBJ1-6	16	TGTGCCAGCAGCTCCCTCAGGGGGCTGCGGAATTCACCCCTCCACTTT	CASSSLRGLRNSPLHF
.	TRBD2	TRBV4-2	TRBJ2-5	16	TGTGCCAGCAGCTCCCGGACTAGCGGGGGGTCCGGGACCCAGTACTTC	CASSSRTSGGSGTQYF
.	.	TRBV4-1	TRBJ2-2	13	TGCGCCAGCAGCCAAGGAGTGACCGGGGAGCTGTTTTTT	CASSQGVTGELFF
.	.	TRBV6-6	TRBJ2-7	15	TGTGCCAGCAGTTACTCTCAGGAAACTTCCTACGAGCAGTACTTC	CASSYSQETSYEQYF
once	TRBD2	TRBV10-3	TRBJ2-1	14	TGTGCCATCAGTGGCCAAGCGGGAGTAGGAGAGCAGTTCTTC	CAISGQAGVGEQFF
.	TRBD2	TRBV4-1	TRBJ2-2	15	TGCGCCAGCAGCCCCACTAGCGTAAACACCGGGGAGCTGTTTTTT	CASSPTSVNTGELFF
.	.	TRBV6-5	TRBJ1-6	16	TGTGCCAGCAGTTACTCGAGCCAGGGGACAAGGTCACCCCTCCACTTT	CASSYSSQGTRSPLHF
.	.	TRBV5-8	TRBJ1-6	15	TGTGCCAGCAGCTTGGGCGAGACAGGAAATTCACCCCTCCACTTT	CASSLGETGNSPLHF
.	TRBD1	TRBV9	TRBJ2-5	15	TGTGCCAGCAGCGTGCTGGACAGGGACCAAGAGACCCAGTACTTC	CASSVLDRDQETQYF
.	.	TRBV6-1	TRBJ1-1	11	TGTGCCACCCACAGGAACACTGAAGCTTTCTTT	CATHRNTEAFF
.	.	TRBV11-2	TRBJ1-1	15	TGTGCCAGCAGCTTTCGGGGGTCGGGGCTACGTGAAGCTTTCTTT	CASSFRGSGLREAFF
.	TRBD2	TRBV11-3	TRBJ2-7	15	TGTGCCAGCCAACCATCGGGAGGGCCAATGTACGAGCAGTACTTC	CASQPSGGPMYEQYF
.	.	TRBV5-3	TRBJ1-4	24	TGTGCCAGAAGCAAGAGACTTCCGACGGGCGGGGGTTTGGCCCTAAATACAACTAATGAAAAACTGTTTTTT	CARSKRLPTGGGLALNTTNEKLFF
.	.	TRBV6-1	TRBJ1-1	14	TGTGCCAGCAGTCCAGACAGACGGAACACTGAAGCTTTCTTT	CASSPDRRNTEAFF
.	.	TRBV19	TRBJ1-4	14	TGTGCCAGTAGTTCGTGGGAGGGTAATGAAAAACTGTTTTTT	CASSSWEGNEKLFF
.	.	TRBV11-2	TRBJ1-2	13	TGTGCCAGCAGCACCGACAGGAACTATGGCTACACCTTC	CASSTDRNYGYTF
.	.	TRBV18	TRBJ2-7	15	TGTGCCAGCTCACCACCGCTCAGGGGAACCTACGAGCAGTACTTC	CASSPPLRGTYEQYF
.	TRBD1	TRBV7-2	TRBJ1-2	14	TGTGCCAGCAGCTTCAAGACAGGGGTGTATGGCTACACCTTC	CASSFKTGVYGYTF
.	.	TRBV28	TRBJ2-6	15	TGTGCCAGCAGTCCAGGAAGCACTGGGGCCAACGTCCTGACTTTC	CASSPGSTGANVLTF
.	.	TRBV18	TRBJ1-5	16	TGTGCCAGCTCGTCTATCGTCACAGACACAAATCAGCCCCAGCATTTT	CASSSIVTDTNQPQHF
.	.	TRBV5-1	TRBJ2-3	16	TGCGCCAGCACCTATACAGGAGACGCTAGCACAGATACGCAGTATTTT	CASTYTGDASTDTQYF
few	TRBD1	TRBV7-3	TRBJ1-1	14	TGTGCCAGCAGCTTATACGCAGGGGGAACAGAAGCTTTCTTT	CASSLYAGGTEAFF
.	TRBD1	TRBV29-1	TRBJ1-3	13	TGCAGCGTTGGGGACAGCTCTGGAAACACCATATATTTT	CSVGDSSGNTIYF
.	.	TRBV15	TRBJ1-6	14	TGTGCCACCAGCAGACCTGGGGCATCATCACCCCTCCACTTT	CATSRPGASSPLHF
.	TRBD1	TRBV2	TRBJ2-2	16	TGTGCCAGCAGTGTCGGGACAGGGCCCAGCACCGGGGAGCTGTTTTTT	CASSVGTGPSTGELFF
.	.	TRBV27	TRBJ2-7	14	TGTGCCAGCAAGTTAGGGGCGTTGGGATACGAGCAGTACTTC	CASKLGALGYEQYF
.	TRBD2	TRBV7-2	TRBJ2-1	14	TGTGCCAGCAGCTTAGATCCGGGAGGGGATGAGCAGTTCTTC	CASSLDPGGDEQFF
once	TRBD2	TRBV27	TRBJ2-7	15	TGTGCCAGCAGTACGGGGCTAGCGGACTTCTACGAGCAGTACTTC	CASSTGLADFYEQYF
.	.	TRBV29-1	TRBJ2-6	16	TGCAGCGTTGAAGCCCAAGAGGACTGGGGGGCCAACGTCCTGACTTTC	CSVEAQEDWGANVLTF
.	.	TRBV19	TRBJ1-1	15	TGTGCCAGTAGTGCTCCCTCGGGGGGGAACACTGAAGCTTTCTTT	CASSAPSGGNTEAFF
once	.	TRBV27	TRBJ2-2	14	TGTGCCAGCAACGCCAGGGCTACCACCGGGGAGCTGTTTTTT	CASNARATTGELFF
.	TRBD2	TRBV6-6	TRBJ2-3	16	TGTGCCAGCAGTTACTCGACTAGCGGGCCGACAGATACGCAGTATTTT	CASSYSTSGPTDTQYF
.	.	TRBV7-3	TRBJ2-1	13	TGTGCCAGCAGCTCGACTAGTAGGGATGAGCAGTTCTTC	CASSSTSRDEQFF
.	.	TRBV5-6	TRBJ1-2	15	TGTGCCAGCAGCCTGGGGTCGACCGGGGTAGATGGCTACACCTTC	CASSLGSTGVDGYTF
.	TRBD1	TRBV7-9	TRBJ1-2	13	TGTGCCAGCAGCTTGCAGGGGGGCTATGGCTACACCTTC	CASSLQGGYGYTF
.	TRBD2	TRBV6-5	TRBJ2-7	15	TGTGCCAGCAGCCGCGGACTAGCGACCTCCTACGAGCAGTACTTC	CASSRGLATSYEQYF
.	.	TRBV7-6	TRBJ2-3	17	TGTGCCAGCAGCTTTTCTGGGTTAAGTGGGCATGGAGATACGCAGTATTTT	CASSFSGLSGHGDTQYF
.	.	TRBV29-1	TRBJ2-5	14	TGCAGCGGCCAGGGGCTAGTGGGCCAAGAGACCCAGTACTTC	CSGQGLVGQETQYF
.	.	TRBV19	TRBJ2-1	15	TGTGCCAGTAGTATACTGAGCGGCTCCTACAATGAGCAGTTCTTC	CASSILSGSYNEQFF
.	.	TRBV6-1	TRBJ1-5	16	TGTGCCAGCAGTGAGAAGACAGATACTAGCAATCAGCCCCAGCATTTT	CASSEKTDTSNQPQHF
.	.	TRBV29-1	TRBJ1-1	12	TGCAGCGTTAGTCCCGGGGGCACTGAAGCTTTCTTT	CSVSPGGTEAFF
.	.	TRBV5-5	TRBJ2-1	16	TGTGCCAGCAGCCCTCCCGTACCCGGTATCTACAATGAGCAGTTCTTC	CASSPPVPGIYNEQFF
once	.	TRBV4-2	TRBJ1-3	16	TGTGCCAGCAGCCAAGATGGCGGGGCGGGGGGAAACACCATATATTTT	CASSQDGGAGGNTIYF